This entry describes one TCR beta chain. Its antigen is as yet unknown. Sequencing was performed with immunoSEQ multiplex PCR; in TCRdb, only in-frame clones are kept and a portion is missing. Found here are about 38,000 clones, 75% to 90% of them singletons; the top ten hold roughly 11%. These data originate in a study of CD8 T cells in acute hepatitis C reinfection. Whole-study findings and limits: NS3-1073 specific repertoires were highly diverse across all groups.

Indicated time point: naive CD8 control sorted from an acute-time-point sample. This CDR3 has 13 residues. Trimming took 1 base from V and 10 from J, leaving 11 bases between them. Germline V gene data show CDR1 as SGHTA and CDR2 as FQGNSA. The clonotype originates from a young woman who spontaneously cleared hepatitis C infection. J is TRBJ2-1 and V is TRBV7-2; D is tentatively TRBD1 or TRBD2 (5 bases each). The specimen sequenced was naive CD8+ T cells from PBMCs. The DNA for the CDR3 is TGTGCCAGCAGCTTAGGGGACCCAAGGGAGCAGTTCTTC. This sequence encodes CASSLGDPREQFF.